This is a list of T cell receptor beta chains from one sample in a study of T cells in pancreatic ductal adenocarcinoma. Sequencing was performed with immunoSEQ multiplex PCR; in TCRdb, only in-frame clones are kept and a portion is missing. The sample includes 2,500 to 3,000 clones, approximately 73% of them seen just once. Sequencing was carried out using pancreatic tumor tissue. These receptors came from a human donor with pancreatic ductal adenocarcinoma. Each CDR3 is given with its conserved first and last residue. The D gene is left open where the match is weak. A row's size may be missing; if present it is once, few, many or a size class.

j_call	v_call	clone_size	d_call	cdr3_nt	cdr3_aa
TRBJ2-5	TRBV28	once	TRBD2	TGTGCCAGCAGTTTATCCCTCGGGGGGGGGAGCTTTGAGACCCAGTACTTC	CASSLSLGGGSFETQYF
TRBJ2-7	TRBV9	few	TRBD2	TGTGCCAGCAGCGTAGGGACTAGCGGGAGCTACGAGCAGTACTTC	CASSVGTSGSYEQYF
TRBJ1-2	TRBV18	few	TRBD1	TGTGCCAGCTCGCTTGCCGGGACAGCTTATGGCTACACCTTC	CASSLAGTAYGYTF
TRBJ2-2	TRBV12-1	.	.	TGTGCCACATTAGGGGGCGCGAACACCGGGGAGCTGTTTTTT	CATLGGANTGELFF
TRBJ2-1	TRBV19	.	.	TGTGCCAGTAGTCTATTAGGGACATCGGATGAGCAGTTCTTC	CASSLLGTSDEQFF
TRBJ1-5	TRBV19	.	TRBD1	TGTGCCAGTAGTATGGGGACAGGGAATCAGCCCCAGCATTTT	CASSMGTGNQPQHF
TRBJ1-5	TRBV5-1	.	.	TGCGCCAGCAGCGAAGGGGTAGAGAGGGGCGCCTATCAGCCCCAGCATTTT	CASSEGVERGAYQPQHF
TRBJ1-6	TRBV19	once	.	TGTGCCAGTAGTATGGTCGAGGGAGGCGTTCATTCACCCCTCCACTTT	CASSMVEGGVHSPLHF
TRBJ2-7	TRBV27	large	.	TGTGCCAGCAGTCCCTTCCTGGAAAGCGACGAGCAGTACTTC	CASSPFLESDEQYF
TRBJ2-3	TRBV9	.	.	TGTGCCAGCAGCGTAGAGCAGGGGAGGACAGATACGCAGTATTTT	CASSVEQGRTDTQYF
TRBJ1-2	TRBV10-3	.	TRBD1	TGTGCCATCAGTGGAAGACAGGGAAACTATGGCTACACCTTC	CAISGRQGNYGYTF
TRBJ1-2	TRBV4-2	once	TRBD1	TGTGCCAGCAGCGGTGAACAGGGGACCTATGGCTACACCTTC	CASSGEQGTYGYTF
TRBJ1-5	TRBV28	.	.	TGTGCCAGCGGCGTCAGGGGACAGCCCCAGCATTTT	CASGVRGQPQHF
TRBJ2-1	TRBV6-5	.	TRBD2	TGTGCCAGCAGTTATCAGGGGACTAGCGGGCCCTATGAGCAGTTCTTC	CASSYQGTSGPYEQFF
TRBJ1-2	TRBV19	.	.	TGTGCCAGTAGCATCGGGATTCGCGGCTATGGCTACACCTTC	CASSIGIRGYGYTF
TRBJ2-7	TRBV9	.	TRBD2	TGTGCCAGCAGCGGCGGGACTAGCGGTAGCGAGCAGTACTTC	CASSGGTSGSEQYF
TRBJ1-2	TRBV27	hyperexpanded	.	TGTGCCAGCAGGGTCAGGGTCCAACGCGGCTATGGCTACACCTTC	CASRVRVQRGYGYTF
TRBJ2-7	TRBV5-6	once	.	TGTGCCAGCAGCTTGGAGGCCAGGGACTCCTACGAGCAGTACTTC	CASSLEARDSYEQYF
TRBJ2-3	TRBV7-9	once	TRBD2	TGTGCCAGCAGCTCGGGACTAGCCCACCTAGATACGCAGTATTTT	CASSSGLAHLDTQYF
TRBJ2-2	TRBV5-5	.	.	TGTGCCAGCAGAAGTGACAGGCACCTGAACACCGGGGAGCTGTTTTTT	CASRSDRHLNTGELFF
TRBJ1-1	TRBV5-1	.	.	TGCGCCAGCAGCTCGACAGGTAGGGACACTGAAGCTTTCTTT	CASSSTGRDTEAFF
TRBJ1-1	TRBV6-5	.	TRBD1	TGTGCCAGCAGTTACGGGACAGCTAACACTGAAGCTTTCTTT	CASSYGTANTEAFF
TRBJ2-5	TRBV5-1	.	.	TGCGCCAGTACAACAGGGGGAGGGGTCAAAGAGACCCAGTACTTC	CASTTGGGVKETQYF
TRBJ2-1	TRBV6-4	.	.	TGTGCCAGCAGTGACTCAAGGGTCACTGAGCAGTTCTTC	CASSDSRVTEQFF
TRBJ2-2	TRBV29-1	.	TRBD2	TGCAGCGTAGACGGACTAGCCAACACCGGGGAGCTGTTTTTT	CSVDGLANTGELFF
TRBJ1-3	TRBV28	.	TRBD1	TGTGCCAGCAGCCCTATCGACAGGGCTGGAAACACCATATATTTT	CASSPIDRAGNTIYF
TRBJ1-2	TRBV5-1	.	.	TGCGCCAGCAGCTTAGATGGGGGCTATGGCTACACCTTC	CASSLDGGYGYTF
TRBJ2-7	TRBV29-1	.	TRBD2	TGCCCCCGGGGGGGGGCCTCCTACGAGCAGTACTTC	CPRGGASYEQYF
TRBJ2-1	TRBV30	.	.	TGTGCCTGGAGGACCCAGGGCGACCTACAGCAGCAGTTCTTC	CAWRTQGDLQQQFF
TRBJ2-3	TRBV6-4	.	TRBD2	TGTGCCAGCAGTCGGACTAGTTCGGGGACAGATACGCAGTATTTT	CASSRTSSGTDTQYF
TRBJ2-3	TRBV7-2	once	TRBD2	TGTGCCAGCAGCGCGACGGGACTAGCGGGAGATACGCAGTATTTT	CASSATGLAGDTQYF
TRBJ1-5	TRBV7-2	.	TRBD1	TGTGCCAGCAGTCTCTCGACAGGGCAAGGACAGCCCCAGCATTTT	CASSLSTGQGQPQHF
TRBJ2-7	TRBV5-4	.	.	TGTGCCAGCAGTTTCCCTCTAACCCCTGGGGAGCAGTACTTC	CASSFPLTPGEQYF
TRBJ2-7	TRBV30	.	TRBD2	TGTGCCTGGAGTCCCCCCGGGACTAGCGGGCGGAGATACTTC	CAWSPPGTSGRRYF
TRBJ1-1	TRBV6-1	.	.	TGTGCCAGCAGCTTTGGGCCTGAAGCTTTCTTT	CASSFGPEAFF
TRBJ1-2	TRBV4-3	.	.	TGCGCCAGCAGCCAAGACGGAAACAGCCTGGGCTACACCTTC	CASSQDGNSLGYTF
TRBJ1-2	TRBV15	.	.	TGTGCCACCAGCAGTAACAGAATGGGGTCCGATGGCTACACCTTC	CATSSNRMGSDGYTF
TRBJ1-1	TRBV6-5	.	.	TGTGCCAGCAGTTACTCAGGGGGGGATGGTGAAGCTTTCTTT	CASSYSGGDGEAFF
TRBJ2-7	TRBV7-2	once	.	TGTGCCAGCAGCTTACGAATCAAGACCCAGGGGTCCTATACCTACGAGCAGTACTTC	CASSLRIKTQGSYTYEQYF
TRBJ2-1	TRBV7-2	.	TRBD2	TGTGCCAGCAGCTTAGTGGGACTAGCGAACAATGAGCAGTTCTTC	CASSLVGLANNEQFF
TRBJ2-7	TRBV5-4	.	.	TGTGCCAGCAGCTTGGTTGGCTACGAGCAGTACTTC	CASSLVGYEQYF
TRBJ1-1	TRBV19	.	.	TGTGCCAGTAGTATTGGGACACCCATGAACACTGAAGCTTTCTTT	CASSIGTPMNTEAFF
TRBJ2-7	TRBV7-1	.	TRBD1	TGTGCCAGCAGCGCTAGACAGGGTACCTACGAGCAGTACTTC	CASSARQGTYEQYF
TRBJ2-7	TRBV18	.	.	TGTGCCAGCTCACCACAAGCTGCCTCCTACGAGCAGTACTTC	CASSPQAASYEQYF
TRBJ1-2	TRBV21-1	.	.	TGTGCCAGCAGCATCCAACAGGGGGCGGTAGGCTACACCTTC	CASSIQQGAVGYTF
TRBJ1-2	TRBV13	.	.	TGTGCCAGCAGCTCCTCGCCCGATCACTATGGCTACACCTTC	CASSSSPDHYGYTF
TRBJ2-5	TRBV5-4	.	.	TGTGCCAGAAGCGCCGCAGAAAAAGAGACCCAGTACTTC	CARSAAEKETQYF
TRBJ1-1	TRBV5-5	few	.	TGTGCCAGCAGCTTGGGTCTATCTCTCCCTGAAGCTTTCTTT	CASSLGLSLPEAFF
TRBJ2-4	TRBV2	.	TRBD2	TGTGCCAGCAGTGAAACTGCGGCGGGGGGAGAGTACTTC	CASSETAAGGEYF
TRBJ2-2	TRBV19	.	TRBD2	TGTGCCAGTAGTATAGAGAGCGGGAGTTGGACCGGGGAGCTGTTTTTT	CASSIESGSWTGELFF
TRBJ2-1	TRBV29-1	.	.	TGCAGCGTTGAGGCCGGGACACACTACAATGAGCAGTTCTTC	CSVEAGTHYNEQFF
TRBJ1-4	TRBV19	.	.	TGTGCCACCCTCAAGGGACCCGGAAGGTCAACTAATGAAAAACTGTTTTTT	CATLKGPGRSTNEKLFF
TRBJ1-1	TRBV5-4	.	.	TGTGCCAGCAGCTTGATAGTTACGGGTGGGACTGAAGCTTTCTTT	CASSLIVTGGTEAFF
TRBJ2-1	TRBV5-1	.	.	TGCGCCAGCAGCTTGGAGGGGGGCTCCTACAATGAGCAGTTCTTC	CASSLEGGSYNEQFF
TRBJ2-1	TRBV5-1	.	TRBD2	TGCGCCAGCAGTCGGGACGCTGCAACTAGCGGGAGACGGGATGAGCAGTTCTTC	CASSRDAATSGRRDEQFF
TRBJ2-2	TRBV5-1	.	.	TGCGCCAGCAGTTTATGGGACACCGGGGAGCTGTTTTTT	CASSLWDTGELFF
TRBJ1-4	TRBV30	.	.	TGTGCCTGGAGTTGGGGGCTGACTAATGAAAAACTGTTTTTT	CAWSWGLTNEKLFF